This T cell receptor beta chain was recorded in a study of T cells and Merkel cell carcinoma outcomes. The study's findings and limits: Reportedly, T-cell repertoire with density predicts Merkel cell carcinoma outcomes.

Produced via immunoSEQ multiplex PCR; TCRdb's table is partial and in-frame only. This table has about 6,500 clones, 80% to 95% appearing once. The CDR3 spans 14 residues. Germline V CDR1 and CDR2: SGDLS, YYNGEE. V was cut by 4 bases and J by 1 base, with 11 bases left in between. In regard to this clone: What it recognizes is unknown.

Sequencing was performed on tumor tissue from Merkel cell carcinoma. The chain is built from TRBV9 and TRBJ2-5; the D call may be TRBD1 or TRBD2 (5 bases each). The sequence was obtained from a human donor with Merkel cell carcinoma. The CDR3 DNA sequence: TGTGCCAGCAGCCGGGGCCGGGCCCAAGAGACCCAGTACTTC. Its translation is CASSRGRAQETQYF.